This T cell receptor (beta chain) is from a study of tumor-infiltrating lymphocytes in primary liver carcinoma. Study-wide context: Among the tumors, stages were T1-T3 N0M0 and sizes about 4.2 to 11 cm. Notes on the study in general: Tumors and blood were compared for top-250-clone fraction, and tumors had the significantly higher value (p = 0.039).

The study extracted blood RNA from unsorted whole blood and also extracted germline DNA. This CDR3 is built from 13 residues. CDR1 MNHNY and CDR2 SVGAGI come from the germline V gene (reference sequence). From about 0.45 ug total RNA, TCR beta cDNA was generated with a primer in the constant region. It was through three nested multiplex PCR rounds of slightly modified ARM-PCR that TCR beta libraries arose. In the first two PCR rounds, TRBV1-TRBV30 forward primers were paired with a C-beta reverse primer, and each round lasted around 10 cycles. A single record per CDR3 protein comes from TCRdb applying MiXCR to the multiplex PCR reads. The profile shows about 330,000 distinct CDR3 sequences, roughly two thirds of them singletons. This clonotype was found once. Its antigen is unknown. Being one base from a much bigger clone, this may be a read error.

The TCR originated in a man between 40 and 49 years old with primary liver carcinoma and hepatitis B virus infection. The gene calls are TRBV6-6 and TRBJ1-1; no reliable D call. The sample taken for sequencing was peripheral blood. The CDR3 sequence: CANSYLEGGEAFF. The CDR3 DNA is TGTGCCAACAGTTACTTGGAGGGTGGTGAAGCTTTCTTT.